The clone carrying this TCR beta chain appeared a few times. A 5'RACE reaction primed in the constant segment made cDNA libraries of TCR alpha and TCR beta, and these carried sample barcodes and UMIs. In TCRdb, the 5' RACE reads were re-called with MiXCR into one record per CDR3 protein. Here the sample spans 190,000 or so distinct CDR3 sequences, over 9.5% being singletons. Looked up from germline, CDR1 is SGHRS and CDR2 is YFSETQ. V lost 0 bases and J 3 bases, leaving 12 bases between the germline ends. This CDR3 is 15 amino acids long. The data are from a study of T-cell memory formation after mild COVID-19. Turning to the study itself: Largely, TCR clusters stayed within a single donor.

V usage is TRBV5-1 and J usage is TRBJ1-1; maybe TRBD1 (6 bases). What was sequenced was PBMCs or a T cell subset sorted from them (not recorded which). This receptor was identified in a man younger than 35 who had mild COVID-19 (a few samples of this study predate the infection). Cell type and time point are not known. CDR3 DNA: TGCGCCAGCAGCTTGGAAGGGGGGCGGTACACTGAAGCTTTCTTT. Protein sequence: CASSLEGGRYTEAFF.